Presented here are 27 T cell receptor beta chains from one specimen sequenced in a study of shared clonotypes between healthy human individuals. The repertoire was sequenced with immunoSEQ multiplex PCR; TCRdb's copy has only in-frame clones and lacks some. The sample yields about 2.2 million clones, approximately 92% seen once. Naive CD8 cells were CD45RO-negative, positively selected for CCR7, excluding terminally differentiated effector memory CD45RA+ cells. Sequenced: naive CD8+ T cells from PBMCs. These receptors were taken from a man between 18 and 35 years old in good health. Some clones in this sample may be carry-over from other donors' samples.

The chain carries TRBV9 and TRBJ2-3; 8 bases agree with TRBD2. The CDR3 is made up of 16 amino acids. V lost 5 bases to trimming and J lost 2 bases; unmatched junction nucleotides: 10. CDR1 SGDLS and CDR2 YYNGEE come from the germline V gene. The chain's CDR3 is CASSESIAGPTDTQYF. The CDR3 DNA reads TGTGCCAGCAGTGAATCAATAGCGGGACCCACAGATACGCAGTATTTT.

The chain joins TRBV6-5 to TRBJ2-7; perhaps TRBD1 as D (5 bases). The CDR3 extends over 13 amino acids. The germline V and J ends were trimmed by 2 bases and 3 bases, with 8 bases remaining between them. Germline values: CDR1 MNHEY, CDR2 SVGAGI. The CDR3 reads CASSYRGNYEQYF. The CDR3 nucleotides are TGTGCCAGCAGTTACAGGGGCAACTACGAGCAGTACTTC.

V gene TRBV9 combines with J gene TRBJ2-1; D is unresolved. Germline CDR1 is SGDLS and CDR2 is YYNGEE. Trimming pared 9 bases from V and 1 base from J, leaving 17 bases between. The CDR3 consists of 15 residues. The CDR3 sequence: CATAFGPESYNEQFF. Written as DNA, the CDR3 is TGTGCCACGGCCTTTGGACCGGAGTCCTACAATGAGCAGTTCTTC.

This chain joins TRBV10-3 and TRBJ2-3; D gene ambiguous. Germline-derived CDR1 and CDR2 are ENHRY and SYGVKD. The CDR3 covers 13 residues. Trimming stripped 6 bases from V and 1 base from J, with 8 bases between. CDR3 residues: CAIRVDGTDTQYF. As DNA, the CDR3 is TGTGCCATCAGGGTAGATGGCACAGATACGCAGTATTTT.

The J gene is TRBJ2-7, the V gene TRBV28; D may be TRBD2 (6 bases). The V gene's germline CDR1 is MDHEN and CDR2 SYDVKM. The ends were cut back, 3 bases at V and 3 bases at J, with 15 bases in the middle. The CDR3 sequence is 15 residues long. The CDR3 reads CASSFVQGLHYEQYF. The CDR3 DNA reads as TGTGCCAGCAGTTTTGTCCAGGGACTCCACTACGAGCAGTACTTC.

The genes are TRBV9 and TRBJ2-1; 7 nucleotides agree with TRBD2. This CDR3 has 17 residues. V trimming: 0 bases; J trimming: 2 bases; junction bases outside the gene matches: 8. Germline V CDR1 and CDR2: SGDLS, YYNGEE. The CDR3 region has the DNA TGTGCCAGCAGCGTAGCTGATGGGGGAGGGCCCTACAATGAGCAGTTCTTC. It encodes CASSVADGGGPYNEQFF.

This clone is a singleton in its sample. This chain links TRBV2 with TRBJ2-7, with D maybe TRBD2 (6 bases). CDR3 length equals 17 residues. V was shortened by 6 bases and J by 3 bases, with 24 bases between the two germline ends. In germline, CDR1 is SNHLY, CDR2 FYNNEI. The DNA for the CDR3 is TGTGCCAGCAGCCGGAGCGGGCCCTCCCTTACGGACTACGAGCAGTACTTC. Its translation is CASSRSGPSLTDYEQYF.

The genes are TRBV5-1 and TRBJ2-5, with no clear D. V shed 0 bases and J shed 2 bases, with 5 bases lying between them. Germline lookup yields CDR1 SGHRS and CDR2 YFSETQ. The CDR3 is 13 amino acids. The CDR3 coding sequence is TGCGCCAGCAGCTTGGAGATACAAGAGACCCAGTACTTC. Protein sequence: CASSLEIQETQYF. Filled out from reference TRBV5-1 and TRBJ2-5, the complete variable domain reads KAGVTQTPRYLIKTRGQQVTLSCSPISGHRSVSWYQQTPGQGLQFLFEYFSETQRNKGNFPGRFSGRQFSNSRSEMNVSTLELGDSALYLCASSLEIQETQYFGPGTRLLVL.

V usage is TRBV5-1 and J usage is TRBJ2-3, with 7 positions matching TRBD1. The CDR3 sequence is 16 residues long. Per germline, CDR1 SGHRS and CDR2 YFSETQ. The V segment lost 4 bases and the J segment 3 bases; nucleotides outside the gene matches: 11. CDR3 amino acids: CASSPGQDLITDTQYF. CDR3 sequence (DNA): TGCGCCAGCAGCCCTGGACAGGATTTGATAACAGATACGCAGTATTTT. The variable domain in full, with the rest retrieved from reference TRBV5-1 and TRBJ2-3, is KAGVTQTPRYLIKTRGQQVTLSCSPISGHRSVSWYQQTPGQGLQFLFEYFSETQRNKGNFPGRFSGRQFSNSRSEMNVSTLELGDSALYLCASSPGQDLITDTQYFGPGTRLTVL.

The rearrangement links TRBV7-8 to TRBJ2-5; possible D gene TRBD2, 6 bases. The CDR3 extends over 13 amino acids. Germline CDR1 SGHVS, CDR2 FQNEAQ. V was pared by 3 bases and J by 5 bases, with 10 bases between. As DNA, the CDR3 is TGTGCCAGCAGCTTGGAGGGTTGGGAGACCCAGTACTTC. Translation gives CASSLEGWETQYF.

About this clone itself: Within the sample, other DNA sequences also encode this same CDR3. V gene TRBV7-3 combines with J gene TRBJ2-3, with 9 positions matching TRBD1. V lost 4 bases, J lost 3 bases, and 5 bases stayed unmatched. This CDR3 has 15 amino acids. Germline values: CDR1 SGHTA, CDR2 FQGTGA. The CDR3 loop reads CASSSTGGGTDTQYF. CDR3 DNA sequence: TGTGCCAGCAGCTCGACAGGGGGAGGGACAGATACGCAGTATTTT.

J is TRBJ2-1 and V is TRBV4-1, with D possibly being TRBD2 (7 bases). The length of the CDR3 is 17 residues. V shed 1 base and J shed 4 bases, with 17 bases lying between them. The V gene's germline CDR1 is MGHRA and CDR2 YSYEKL. The CDR3 DNA reads TGCGCCAGCAGCCAAGCCGACAAGGGGGGGGTTTACAATGAGCAGTTCTTC. Amino acid sequence: CASSQADKGGVYNEQFF.

The rearrangement links TRBV11-2 to TRBJ1-1; 7 bases are a match to TRBD1. Germline CDR1 SGHAT, CDR2 FQNNGV. The CDR3 has 15 residues. V lost 7 bases, J lost 1 base, and 9 bases stayed unmatched. The CDR3: CASTLTPGGNTEAFF. CDR3 nucleotides: TGTGCCAGCACCCTAACCCCAGGGGGGAACACTGAAGCTTTCTTT.

This clone was seen just once. Other DNA sequences within the sample encode an identical CDR3. The chain carries TRBV25-1 and TRBJ2-4, with D perhaps TRBD1 (6 bases). Germline V gene sequence: CDR1 MGHDK, CDR2 SYGVNS. V dropped 4 bases and J dropped 2 bases, with 15 bases sitting between them. The CDR3 spans 16 residues. The CDR3 reads CASSGIRGPSKNIQYF. CDR3 DNA sequence: TGTGCCAGCAGTGGGATCAGGGGCCCGTCCAAAAACATTCAGTACTTC.

This chain joins TRBV4-1 and TRBJ1-2, with D possibly matching TRBD1 (6 bases). Trimming took 1 base from V and 4 from J, leaving 13 bases between them. Looked up from germline, CDR1 is MGHRA and CDR2 is YSYEKL. The CDR3 is made up of 15 amino acids. CDR3: CASSQGDTGRYGYTF. As DNA, the CDR3 is TGCGCCAGCAGCCAAGGGGACACGGGTCGCTATGGCTACACCTTC.

The chain combines TRBV28 with TRBJ1-1; D is possibly TRBD1 (5 bases). Germline values: CDR1 MDHEN, CDR2 SYDVKM. The CDR3 has 15 amino acids. Between the trimmed V and J ends, which lost 4 bases and 8 bases, there was a span of 20 bases. The CDR3, as DNA: TGTGCCAGCAGTTCCCCAAGGGAGGGGTTTGGGGAAGCTTTCTTT. It specifies CASSSPREGFGEAFF. Looking up the rest from reference TRBV28 and TRBJ1-1 gives the full variable domain: DVKVTQSSRYLVKRTGEKVFLECVQDMDHENMFWYRQDPGLGLRLIYFSYDVKMKEKGDIPEGYSVSREKKERFSLILESASTNQTSMYLCASSSPREGFGEAFFGQGTRLTVV.

The rearrangement links TRBV18 to TRBJ2-3; 7 bases match TRBD2. The CDR3 consists of 17 residues. CDR1 and CDR2 from the germline V gene are KGHSH and LQKENI. V was pared by 0 bases and J by 1 base, with 7 bases of the junction left unmatched. CDR3 protein: CASSPPRGLLGTDTQYF. CDR3 DNA sequence: TGTGCCAGCTCACCACCGCGGGGGTTACTTGGCACAGATACGCAGTATTTT.

The J gene is TRBJ2-1, the V gene TRBV5-1; D is perhaps TRBD2 (6 bases). The V end lost 6 bases, the J end lost 0 bases, and 19 bases lay between the germline ends. Germline lookup yields CDR1 SGHRS and CDR2 YFSETQ. CDR3 length: 17 amino acids. CDR3 nucleotides: TGCGCCAGCACGATAGGGGAGGCCTCAAGCTCCTACAATGAGCAGTTCTTC. Amino acids: CASTIGEASSSYNEQFF.

Only one count was recorded for this clone. V is TRBV28 and J is TRBJ1-2; no reliable D call. This CDR3 comprises 14 residues. The V end was cut by 8 bases, the J end by 4 bases, with 17 bases between. Germline V gene lookup returns CDR1 MDHEN and CDR2 SYDVKM. CDR3 DNA: TGTGCCAGCGGTTATAATGGAGGGATCTATGGCTACACCTTC. Translated: CASGYNGGIYGYTF.

This clone appeared once. The V and J genes are TRBV7-8 and TRBJ2-3; 16 bases are shared with TRBD2. V shed 2 bases and J 3 bases; nucleotides not matched to a gene: 5. This CDR3 has 18 amino acids. Germline CDR1 and CDR2: SGHVS and FQNEAQ. The CDR3 DNA reads TGTGCCAGCAGCTTATCGGGACTAGCGGGAGGGGTGACAGATACGCAGTATTTT. This gives the protein CASSLSGLAGGVTDTQYF. Complete variable domain (other parts from reference TRBV7-8 and TRBJ2-3): GAGVSQSPRYKVAKRGQDVALRCDPISGHVSLFWYQQALGQGPEFLTYFQNEAQLDKSGLPSDRFFAERPEGSVSTLKIQRTQQEDSAVYLCASSLSGLAGGVTDTQYFGPGTRLTVL.

The chain carries TRBV6-5 and TRBJ2-1; 10 bases are shared with TRBD2. The V segment lost 6 bases and the J segment 8 bases; nucleotides outside the gene matches: 7. Germline V lookup: CDR1 MNHEY, CDR2 SVGAGI. The CDR3 covers 14 residues. DNA of the CDR3: TGTGCCAGCAGAGGGACTAGCGTCTTTGATGAGCAGTTCTTC. It yields the protein CASRGTSVFDEQFF.

The chain joins TRBV28 to TRBJ2-2, with 8 bases identical to TRBD1. CDR1 and CDR2 from the germline V gene are MDHEN and SYDVKM. This CDR3 is 15 amino acids long. After removal of 6 bases from V and 5 bases from J, the junction contained 8 bases not matched to a gene. The CDR3 nucleotides read TGTGCCAGCAGCAACACAGGGGGAGGAACCGGGGAGCTGTTTTTT. Translating it yields CASSNTGGGTGELFF.

The gene calls are TRBV7-9 and TRBJ2-5; possibly TRBD2 for D (5 bases). The V gene's germline CDR1 is SEHNR and CDR2 FQNEAQ (reference sequence). The CDR3 is 16 residues long. V was clipped by 1 base and J by 3 bases, with 15 bases between them. This CDR3 is CASSLEVASSKETQYF. The CDR3 coding sequence is TGTGCCAGCAGCTTAGAAGTCGCTAGCAGCAAAGAGACCCAGTACTTC.

This chain links TRBV15 with TRBJ2-5, with 9 bases aligning to TRBD2. Germline V CDR1 and CDR2: LNHNV, YYDKDF (reference sequence). V dropped 0 bases and J dropped 1; count of bases not matched to a gene: 3. This CDR3 comprises 16 residues. The DNA of the CDR3 is TGTGCCACCAGCAGAGATCGACTAGCGGCCCAAGAGACCCAGTACTTC. Translating it yields CATSRDRLAAQETQYF.

V and J are TRBV4-2 and TRBJ2-1; possibly TRBD2 for D (5 bases). The V end lost 2 bases, the J end lost 2 bases, and 10 bases lay between the germline ends. This CDR3 contains 15 residues. The germline V gene has CDR1 LGHNA and CDR2 YNFKEQ. The CDR3 reads CASSQLTSAYNEQFF. In DNA form, the CDR3 reads TGTGCCAGCAGCCAACTAACTAGTGCCTACAATGAGCAGTTCTTC.

The genes are TRBV7-2 and TRBJ1-4; D is ambiguous. This CDR3 spans 15 amino acids. Trimming pared 1 base from V and 0 bases from J, leaving 6 bases between. Germline V lookup: CDR1 SGHTA, CDR2 FQGNSA. CDR3: CASSLDGTTNEKLFF. The CDR3 DNA follows: TGTGCCAGCAGCTTAGACGGTACAACTAATGAAAAACTGTTTTTT.

The chain recombines TRBV19 with TRBJ2-2; 10 bases match TRBD2. The ends lost 4 bases at V and 7 bases at J; junction bases unmatched: 9. This CDR3 region has 16 residues. The V gene's germline CDR1 is LNHDA and CDR2 SQIVND (reference sequence). The DNA of the CDR3 is TGTGCCAGTAGTACCCTAGCGGGAGTGAACGTCGGGGAGCTGTTTTTT. This gives the protein CASSTLAGVNVGELFF.